The clone carrying this T cell receptor beta chain was counted at least ten times. This record comes from a study of Graves' ophthalmopathy and Graves' hyperthyroidism. Trimming removed 7 bases at V and 2 bases at J, with 11 bases between. This CDR3 region has 13 residues. CDR1 MDHEN and CDR2 SYDVKM come from the germline V gene. RNA served as the template for amplifying TCR beta CDR3 regions. Second-round multiplex PCR came after a first-round RT-PCR that employed HTBI primers. Via MiXCR, TCRdb re-called the multiplex PCR reads, giving one row per CDR3 protein. The table records 400,000 to 450,000 distinct CDR3 sequences, about 21% of them present only once. Hyperthyroidism was considered stable when no ophthalmopathy appeared within 18 months of follow-up.

The origin of this receptor is a woman between 18 and 30 years old with stable Graves' hyperthyroidism. V gene TRBV28 combines with J gene TRBJ2-5, with TRBD2 as a possible D gene (6 bases). The sample taken for sequencing was peripheral blood. CDR3 DNA sequence: TGTGCCAGCATGGGACTCACTCAAGAGACCCAGTACTTC. This gives the protein CASMGLTQETQYF.